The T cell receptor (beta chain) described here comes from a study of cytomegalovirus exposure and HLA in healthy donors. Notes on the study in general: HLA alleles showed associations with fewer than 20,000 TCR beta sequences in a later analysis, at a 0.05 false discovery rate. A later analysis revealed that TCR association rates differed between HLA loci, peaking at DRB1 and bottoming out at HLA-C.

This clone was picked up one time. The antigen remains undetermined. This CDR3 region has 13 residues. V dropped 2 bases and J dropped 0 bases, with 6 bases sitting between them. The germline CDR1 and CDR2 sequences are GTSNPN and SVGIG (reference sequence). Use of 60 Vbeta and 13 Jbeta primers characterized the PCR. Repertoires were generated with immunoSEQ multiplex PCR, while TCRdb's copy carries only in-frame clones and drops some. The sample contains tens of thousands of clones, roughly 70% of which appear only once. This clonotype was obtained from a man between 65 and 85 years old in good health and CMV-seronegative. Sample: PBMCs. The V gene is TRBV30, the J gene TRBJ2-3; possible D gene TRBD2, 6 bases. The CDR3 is CAWSSGSTDTQYF. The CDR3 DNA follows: TGTGCCTGGAGTAGCGGGAGCACAGATACGCAGTATTTT.